Given below is one T cell receptor (beta chain) in context. The CDR3 runs to 17 residues. Trimming removed 5 bases from V and 0 bases from J; junction bases left unmatched: 11. Per the germline V gene, CDR1 is SQVTM and CDR2 is ANQGSEA. The record originates from a study of blood T cell repertoires in COVID-19. Study background: Italy, Spain and the United States were the sources of the convalescent and acute COVID-19 samples. T cells, B-cell-depleted T cells, or PBMCs provided the cDNA or gDNA that served as material.

Authors' analysis steps: Amplification with reference gene primers provided the estimates of nucleated cell counts. Sequencing used immunoSEQ multiplex PCR; TCRdb keeps in-frame clones, though not all of them. For V, J and clone size, that table is used; D and trimming come from the DNA. The table has fewer than 150,000 clones, around three quarters seen once; the top ten hold roughly a tenth. The sequenced sample was peripheral blood. The origin of this receptor is a human donor in a cohort sampled during active COVID-19. The gene calls are TRBV29-1 and TRBJ2-2, with TRBD1 matching over 8 bases. CDR3 DNA sequence: TGCAGCGTTATCGGGACAGGACATTACGCGAACACCGGGGAGCTGTTTTTT. It encodes CSVIGTGHYANTGELFF.